The 15 T cell receptor beta chains presented below share a single source sample, sequenced in a study of cytomegalovirus exposure and HLA in healthy donors. This PCR relied on a set of 60 Vbeta primers and 13 Jbeta primers. Method: immunoSEQ multiplex PCR; TCRdb's copy keeps in-frame clones and lacks some. Of about 200,000 clones in the sample, 60% to 85% were seen once. Sequenced material: PBMCs. All receptors come from a man between 35 and 55 years old in good health and CMV-seronegative.

This clone is a singleton in its sample. This chain uses TRBV6-5 with TRBJ2-3; TRBD1 matches at 7 bases. Germline lookup yields CDR1 MNHEY and CDR2 SVGAGI. With V trimmed by 0 bases and J by 6 bases, 3 bases remained unmatched. The length of the CDR3 is 14 residues. This CDR3 is CASSYSTGRDTQYF. In nucleotides, the CDR3 is TGTGCCAGCAGTTACTCGACAGGGCGGGATACGCAGTATTTT.

This clone occurred a few times. This chain uses TRBV27 with TRBJ2-7, with 8 bases lining up with TRBD1. The CDR3 is 15 residues long. The germline gives CDR1 MNHEY, CDR2 SMNVEV (reference sequence). The V and J ends lost 5 bases and 2 bases, in that order; junction bases with no gene match: 8. CDR3 in DNA: TGTGCCAGCAGTCTGACAGGGGCGAATGCCTACGAGCAGTACTTC. This codes for CASSLTGANAYEQYF.

The V call is TRBV5-6, the J call TRBJ2-1, with 14 bases identical to TRBD2. The CDR3 is 18 residues long. The J segment lost 8 bases and the V segment lost 2 bases, leaving 12 bases of the junction unmatched. The germline V gene has CDR1 SGHDT and CDR2 YYEEEE. Here the CDR3 DNA reads TGTGCCAGCAGCTTCGGACTAGCGGGGGGCGATTTTTTCGATGAGCAGTTCTTC. Translating gives CASSFGLAGGDFFDEQFF.

The V and J genes are TRBV21-1 and TRBJ2-5; no DNA check was done on the table's D call, TRBD1. TRBV21-1 is listed as a pseudogene. This CDR3 region has 16 residues. CDR3 coding DNA: TGTGCCAGCAGCAAAGTTAGGACAGCGCCCCAAGAGACCCAGTACTTC. Amino acid sequence: CASSKVRTAPQETQYF.

The sample holds one count of this clone. This chain joins TRBV5-1 and TRBJ1-2, with D tentatively TRBD1 (5 bases). V lost 4 bases and J 2 bases, leaving 9 bases between the germline ends. The CDR3 spans 13 residues. Germline CDR1 and CDR2: SGHRS and YFSETQ. In DNA, the CDR3 is TGCGCCAGCAGCCCCTCAGGGAACTATGGCTACACCTTC. Protein product: CASSPSGNYGYTF.

The chain couples TRBV5-6 to TRBJ2-2; 7 bases agree with TRBD1. V shed 4 bases, J shed 1 base, and the junction held 4 bases outside the gene matches. The CDR3 has 15 amino acids. Germline values: CDR1 SGHDT, CDR2 YYEEEE. CDR3 residues: CASSLGQLNTGELFF. In DNA form, the CDR3 reads TGTGCCAGCAGCCTGGGACAGCTGAACACCGGGGAGCTGTTTTTT.

This clone was counted between two and nine times. The chain uses TRBV10-3 and TRBJ2-6; 8 nucleotides line up with TRBD2. This CDR3 region has 18 residues. The junction had 6 bases not matched to a gene; V was cut back by 0 bases and J by 2 bases. Germline loops: CDR1 ENHRY, CDR2 SYGVKD. In DNA, the CDR3 is TGTGCCATCAGTGAGTCGAGCGGGAGAATCGCTGGGGCCAACGTCCTGACTTTC. Translation gives CAISESSGRIAGANVLTF.

This chain joins TRBV13 and TRBJ1-3; D is ambiguous. The germline CDR1 and CDR2 sequences are PRHDT and FYEKMQ (reference sequence). The V end was cut by 2 bases, the J end by 2 bases, with 10 bases between. This CDR3 region has 15 residues. The CDR3 loop is CASSLKESAGNTIYF. CDR3 DNA sequence: TGTGCCAGCAGCTTAAAGGAGTCGGCTGGAAACACCATATATTTT. The full variable domain, rest sourced from reference TRBV13 and TRBJ1-3, is AAGVIQSPRHLIKEKRETATLKCYPIPRHDTVYWYQQGPGQDPQFLISFYEKMQSDKGSIPDRFSAQQFSDYHSELNMSSLELGDSALYFCASSLKESAGNTIYFGEGSWLTVV.

Only one count was recorded for this clone. The chain recombines TRBV6-5 with TRBJ2-2; maybe TRBD2 (5 bases). Germline values: CDR1 MNHEY, CDR2 SVGAGI. Deletions cut 7 bases from V and 3 bases from J, with 15 bases between. This CDR3 is 15 amino acids long. As DNA, the CDR3 is TGTGCCAGCAAGAGGGCCGGGGAACACACCGGGGAGCTGTTTTTT. It translates to CASKRAGEHTGELFF.

This chain joins TRBV5-6 and TRBJ1-1; D not certain. The germline V gene encodes CDR1 SGHDT and CDR2 YYEEEE. The V end was cut by 5 bases, the J end by 1 base, with 9 bases between. The CDR3 is 13 amino acids. The CDR3 region is CASSSSRNTEAFF. CDR3 nucleotide sequence: TGTGCCAGCAGTTCGTCGAGGAACACTGAAGCTTTCTTT. The entire variable domain, with the rest obtained from reference TRBV5-6 and TRBJ1-1, is as follows: DAGVTQSPTHLIKTRGQQVTLRCSPKSGHDTVSWYQQALGQGPQFIFQYYEEEERQRGNFPDRFSGHQFPNYSSELNVNALLLGDSALYLCASSSSRNTEAFFGQGTRLTVV.

A single count supports this clone. This chain joins TRBV29-1 and TRBJ1-3, with no clear D. Germline-derived CDR1 and CDR2 are SQVTM and ANQGSEA. The CDR3 is 13 residues long. V lost 6 bases and J lost 0, with 9 bases in between. The CDR3 region is CSVKPYSGNTIYF. In DNA form, the CDR3 reads TGCAGCGTAAAACCCTACTCTGGAAACACCATATATTTT. Looking up the rest from reference TRBV29-1 and TRBJ1-3 gives the full variable domain: SAVISQKPSRDICQRGTSLTIQCQVDSQVTMMFWYRQQPGQSLTLIATANQGSEATYESGFVIDKFPISRPNLTFSTLTVSNMSPEDSSIYLCSVKPYSGNTIYFGEGSWLTVV.

This clone was seen more than once but under ten times. The chain couples TRBV6-6 to TRBJ2-7; 10 positions match TRBD1. Trimming at V came to 2 bases and at J to 2 bases, leaving 0 bases not matched to a gene. The CDR3 has 14 residues. The germline V gene encodes CDR1 MNHNY and CDR2 SVGAGI (reference sequence). The CDR3 DNA is TGTGCCAGCAGTTACGGGACAGGGGCCTACGAGCAGTACTTC. Amino acids: CASSYGTGAYEQYF.

V usage is TRBV10-2 and J usage is TRBJ2-7; D call uncertain. This CDR3 is 11 amino acids long. V was cut by 4 bases and J by 7 bases, with 8 bases left in between. The germline V gene has CDR1 WSHSY and CDR2 SAAADI. The CDR3 coding sequence is TGCGCCAGCAGTGCCGGGTGGGAGCAGTACTTC. Translated: CASSAGWEQYF.

The chain combines TRBV19 with TRBJ1-5, with TRBD1 matching 8 bases. Germline-derived CDR1 and CDR2 are LNHDA and SQIVND (reference sequence). This CDR3 has 14 amino acids. With 7 bases clipped from V and 4 bases from J, the junction kept 6 bases outside the gene matches. CDR3 region: CASTDRGANQPQHF. CDR3 coding DNA: TGTGCCAGTACCGACAGGGGAGCAAATCAGCCCCAGCATTTT.

V is TRBV5-6 and J is TRBJ2-5, with 9 bases fitting TRBD2. CDR3 size: 15 residues. Trimming removed 0 bases from V and 3 bases from J; junction bases left unmatched: 3. CDR1 and CDR2 (germline): SGHDT, YYEEEE. The CDR3 region is CASSLGAGGEETQYF. As DNA, the CDR3 is TGTGCCAGCAGCTTGGGGGCGGGAGGGGAAGAGACCCAGTACTTC.